The sample holds a few counts of the clone carrying this T cell receptor beta chain. Its antigen is unknown. Reverse transcription of all isolated RNA meant that expressed TCRB transcripts were sequenced. Here immunoSEQ multiplex PCR was the method, and the copy in TCRdb shows in-frame clones only, minus some. The profile shows a few hundred thousand clones, over 12% of them singletons. The sample originates from a study of beta chain features in type 1 diabetes. Study details: In all, around 110,000,000 sorted cells from all samples were analyzed.

Study findings and constraints: Within each of all four CD4+ subsets, Type 1 diabetes patients had TCRB CDR3s that were moderately but significantly shorter.

V trimming: 2 bases; J trimming: 3 bases; junction bases outside the gene matches: 3. Germline CDR1 SGHTA, CDR2 FQGNSA. This CDR3 has 14 residues. This chain joins TRBV7-2 and TRBJ2-7; TRBD2 matches 8 bases. This TCR derives from a woman younger than 30 in good health. Sequencing was performed on naive CD4+ T cells from blood. The CDR3 is CASSLTGGVYEQYF. CDR3 nucleotides: TGTGCCAGCAGCTTAACGGGAGGGGTCTACGAGCAGTACTTC.